Listed here is a single TCR beta chain. Its antigen remains unidentified. This sample is drawn from a study of T cell responses to AZD1222 COVID-19 vaccine. Study-wide results and limits: CD4 TCRs covered the whole spike, strongest at regions 160-218 and 743-854. Per reports, nearly half of all spike-specific TCRs target regions that are unmutated in variants.

The table came from immunoSEQ multiplex PCR; TCRdb's copy has only in-frame clones and leaves some out. Of around 140,000 clones listed, roughly 91% are singletons. The sequence was collected from an adult who received the AZD1222 COVID-19 vaccine. The sample was peripheral blood, taken 28 days after the second AZD1222 dose.

CDR3 nucleotide sequence: TGTGCCAGCAGTAAGGGGGTCTATGGCTACACCTTC. Its translation is CASSKGVYGYTF. The chain recombines TRBV6-5 with TRBJ1-2, with D possibly matching TRBD1 (6 bases). Germline V gene sequence: CDR1 MNHEY, CDR2 SVGAGI. This CDR3 is 12 amino acids long. V lost 5 bases and J lost 4, with 8 bases in between.